Shown below are 28 T cell receptor beta chains from a single sample sequenced in a study of shared clonotypes between healthy human individuals. Only in-frame clones appear in the TCRdb table, and some are missing; sequencing was by immunoSEQ multiplex PCR. The table shows about a million clones, with approximately 76% occurring only once. Material: memory CD4+ T cells sorted from blood. The subset: CD45RA-negative fraction. All receptors come from a man between 18 and 29 years old in good health.

The chain employs TRBV19 and TRBJ2-3; 7 nucleotides agree with TRBD2. This CDR3 contains 14 residues. Trimming cost V 6 bases and J 2 bases; bases outside gene matches: 5. Per the germline V gene, CDR1 is LNHDA and CDR2 is SQIVND (reference sequence). The CDR3 loop reads CASSRLALTDTQYF. The CDR3 bases are TGTGCCAGTAGCCGACTAGCCCTCACAGATACGCAGTATTTT.

CDR3 sequence reads: CASSLGQGVDYGYTF. The CDR3 coding sequence is TGCGCCAGCAGCTTGGGGCAGGGGGTGGACTATGGCTACACCTTC. This chain links TRBV5-1 with TRBJ1-2; 7 nucleotides agree with TRBD1. From germline, CDR1 is SGHRS and CDR2 YFSETQ. The CDR3 contains 15 residues. V trimming: 0 bases; J trimming: 3 bases; junction bases outside the gene matches: 5.

This clone occurred once. The chain is built from TRBV19 and TRBJ2-5; the match to TRBD2 covers 11 bases. With V trimmed by 8 bases and J by 3 bases, 2 bases remained unmatched. Per the germline V gene, CDR1 is LNHDA and CDR2 is SQIVND (reference sequence). CDR3 length equals 13 residues. The CDR3 DNA reads TGTGCCAGTTCGACTAGCGGGAAAGAGACCCAGTACTTC. Protein product: CASSTSGKETQYF.

The J gene is TRBJ2-2, the V gene TRBV7-3; D gene unclear. The CDR3 is 13 residues long. Trimming cost V 0 bases and J 4 bases, with 3 bases left between them. CDR1 SGHTA and CDR2 FQGTGA come from the germline V gene. The CDR3 nucleotides are TGTGCCAGCAGCTTAACGGCCACCGGGGAGCTGTTTTTT. Translating it yields CASSLTATGELFF.

The chain links TRBV5-1 to TRBJ2-2; 7 bases map to TRBD1. Germline CDR1 and CDR2: SGHRS and YFSETQ. This CDR3 region has 16 residues. The ends lost 5 bases at V and 4 bases at J; junction bases unmatched: 11. Written as DNA, the CDR3 is TGCGCCAGCAGGGTGACAGGGACGTTGGGCACCGGGGAGCTGTTTTTT. Protein sequence: CASRVTGTLGTGELFF. Combining the CDR3 with reference TRBV5-1 and TRBJ2-2 gives the whole variable domain KAGVTQTPRYLIKTRGQQVTLSCSPISGHRSVSWYQQTPGQGLQFLFEYFSETQRNKGNFPGRFSGRQFSNSRSEMNVSTLELGDSALYLCASRVTGTLGTGELFFGEGSRLTVL.

Comment on this clone: The same CDR3 is also encoded by other DNA sequences in this sample. The chain combines TRBV14 with TRBJ2-3, with D perhaps matching TRBD2 (6 bases). Trimming cost V 0 bases and J 3 bases, with 10 bases left between them. This CDR3 region has 15 residues. Germline assignment: CDR1 SGHDN and CDR2 FVKESK. CDR3 sequence (DNA): TGTGCCAGCAGCCAAGATCGGCGGGGTACAGATACGCAGTATTTT. It specifies CASSQDRRGTDTQYF.

CDR3 amino acids: CASSLYFEGGQYF. As DNA, the CDR3 is TGTGCCAGCAGTTTATATTTCGAGGGAGGGCAGTATTTT. The chain recombines TRBV28 with TRBJ2-3; possible D gene TRBD2, 6 bases. Per germline, CDR1 MDHEN and CDR2 SYDVKM. The CDR3 contains 13 residues. With 1 base removed from V and 11 bases from J, the gap between germline ends came to 13 bases.

The CDR3 DNA is TGTGCCAGCAGCTTAGGTCCAACAGATACGCAGTATTTT. This gives the protein CASSLGPTDTQYF. The chain uses TRBV7-8 and TRBJ2-3; D remains unclear. V lost 1 base and J 3 bases, leaving 5 bases between the germline ends. There are 13 residues in the CDR3. Germline loops: CDR1 SGHVS, CDR2 FQNEAQ.

This clone was counted only a few times. The V and J genes are TRBV2 and TRBJ2-1; tentative D call: TRBD2 (7 bases). The CDR3 has 13 amino acids. Germline V CDR1 and CDR2: SNHLY, FYNNEI. V lost 3 bases and J lost 16, with 19 bases in between. CDR3 region: CASSEIRGGALFF. The CDR3 DNA follows: TGTGCCAGCAGTGAGATACGTGGGGGGGCTCTCTTCTTC.

V is TRBV20-1 and J is TRBJ1-3, with D unclear. Trimming removed 5 bases at V and 8 bases at J, with 10 bases between. CDR3 length: 11 amino acids. CDR1 and CDR2 from the germline V gene are DFQATT and SNEGSKA (reference sequence). CDR3 in amino acids: CSAEQRDTIYF. The CDR3 coding sequence is TGCAGTGCTGAGCAGAGGGACACCATATATTTT.

In its sample, this clone was seen a few times. The J gene is TRBJ2-7, the V gene TRBV7-9; 7 nucleotides match TRBD1. This CDR3 spans 15 amino acids. Germline loops: CDR1 SEHNR, CDR2 FQNEAQ (reference sequence). With V trimmed by 4 bases and J by 3 bases, 9 bases remained unmatched. The CDR3: CASSSVQGYGYEQYF. In DNA form, the CDR3 reads TGTGCCAGCAGCTCGGTACAGGGGTATGGCTACGAGCAGTACTTC.

The rearrangement links TRBV7-9 to TRBJ2-2, with D uncertain. Trimming cost V 2 bases and J 2 bases, with 9 bases left between them. The CDR3 is made up of 15 amino acids. CDR1 SEHNR and CDR2 FQNEAQ come from the germline V gene (reference sequence). The chain's CDR3 is CASSLLTSNTGELFF. CDR3 in DNA: TGTGCCAGCAGCTTATTGACATCTAACACCGGGGAGCTGTTTTTT.

This chain connects TRBV14 to TRBJ2-1; TRBD2 agrees at 8 bases. Germline assignment: CDR1 SGHDN and CDR2 FVKESK. V dropped 4 bases and J dropped 8; count of bases not matched to a gene: 7. The CDR3 runs to 14 residues. The CDR3 loop is CASSLSGGSHEQFF. In nucleotides, the CDR3 is TGTGCCAGCAGCCTCTCGGGAGGGAGCCATGAGCAGTTCTTC.

This clone was found a few times. Other DNA sequences within the sample encode an identical CDR3. The chain links TRBV5-4 to TRBJ1-2; perhaps TRBD1 as D (6 bases). Per the germline V gene, CDR1 is SGHNT and CDR2 is YYREEE (reference sequence). This CDR3 has 14 residues. The ends were cut back, 0 bases at V and 4 bases at J, with 10 bases in the middle. The CDR3 sequence is CASSLDREGYGYTF. For the CDR3, the DNA is TGTGCCAGCAGCTTGGACAGGGAGGGCTATGGCTACACCTTC. Full variable domain (remainder filled in from reference TRBV5-4 and TRBJ1-2): ETGVTQSPTHLIKTRGQQVTLRCSSQSGHNTVSWYQQALGQGPQFIFQYYREEENGRGNFPPRFSGLQFPNYSSELNVNALELDDSALYLCASSLDREGYGYTFGSGTRLTVV.

As regards this clone: Other DNA sequences in this specimen translate into the identical CDR3. This chain links TRBV4-3 with TRBJ2-3; D is unclear. This CDR3 has 16 residues. The germline CDR1 and CDR2 sequences are LGHNA and YSLEER. Trimming pared 0 bases from V and 1 base from J, leaving 11 bases between. CDR3 region: CASSQDVTGGTDTQYF. CDR3 nucleotides: TGCGCCAGCAGCCAAGACGTTACCGGTGGCACAGATACGCAGTATTTT.

The sample holds one count of this clone. The gene calls are TRBV19 and TRBJ1-4; D is perhaps TRBD1 (6 bases). The CDR3 is made up of 15 amino acids. Germline V gene sequence: CDR1 LNHDA, CDR2 SQIVND (reference sequence). V lost 4 bases, J lost 7 bases, and 16 bases lay in between. CDR3 sequence (DNA): TGTGCCAGTAGTACCCTACCGGGACAAGGTGAAAAACTGTTTTTT. The encoded protein is CASSTLPGQGEKLFF. Full variable domain (rest looked up from reference TRBV19 and TRBJ1-4): DGGITQSPKYLFRKEGQNVTLSCEQNLNHDAMYWYRQDPGQGLRLIYYSQIVNDFQKGDIAEGYSVSREKKESFPLTVTSAQKNPTAFYLCASSTLPGQGEKLFFGSGTQLSVL.

The V gene is TRBV30, the J gene TRBJ2-5, with a possible D match to TRBD2 (6 bases). The better agreement between TRBJ2-7 and the DNA end casts doubt on the J call. Germline CDR1 GTSNPN, CDR2 SVGIG (reference sequence). The CDR3 is 13 amino acids. The CDR3 sequence is CAWRRGLRGEQYF. In DNA, the CDR3 is TGTGCCTGGAGGCGGGGACTTCGCGGCGAGCAGTACTTC.

The genes are TRBV18 and TRBJ2-5; the match to TRBD2 covers 10 bases. The CDR3 spans 18 residues. J lost 1 base, V lost 2 bases, and 10 bases had no gene match. Germline V gives CDR1 KGHSH, CDR2 LQKENI. The CDR3 spells CASSPMLAGVGLQETQYF. The DNA of the CDR3 is TGTGCCAGCTCACCAATGCTAGCGGGAGTAGGGCTCCAAGAGACCCAGTACTTC.

The chain has TRBV5-1 and TRBJ2-7; TRBD1 aligns across 8 bases. After removal of 4 bases from V and 7 bases from J, the junction contained 7 bases not matched to a gene. CDR1 is SGHRS and CDR2 is YFSETQ in the germline V gene. The CDR3 has 13 residues. CDR3 sequence reads: CASSRTGTYEQYF. Written as DNA, the CDR3 is TGCGCCAGCAGCCGGACAGGGACTTATGAGCAGTACTTC.

This clone was seen many times. The chain joins TRBV28 to TRBJ1-6; 9 bases map to TRBD1. CDR1 and CDR2 from the germline V gene are MDHEN and SYDVKM. V was clipped by 5 bases and J by 8 bases; unmatched bases: 7. This CDR3 spans 15 amino acids. CDR3 loop: CASSNPGQGDSPLHF. The CDR3 DNA sequence: TGTGCCAGCAGTAATCCGGGACAGGGTGATTCACCCCTCCACTTT.

This chain links TRBV10-3 with TRBJ1-1; 7 bases are a match to TRBD1. This CDR3 has 12 residues. Germline CDR1 reads ENHRY; CDR2 reads SYGVKD. J lost 7 bases, V lost 9 bases, and 8 bases had no gene match. The CDR3 reads CAITGQAGEAFF. In DNA form, the CDR3 reads TGTGCCATTACCGGACAGGCGGGTGAAGCTTTCTTT.

This sequence joins TRBV18 and TRBJ2-5; 9 nucleotides agree with TRBD2. With 0 bases clipped from V and 5 bases from J, the junction kept 4 bases outside the gene matches. The CDR3 extends over 15 amino acids. CDR1 is KGHSH, CDR2 LQKENI, per germline. CDR3 loop: CASSPPSGSKETQYF. CDR3 nucleotide sequence: TGTGCCAGCTCACCACCTAGCGGGAGTAAGGAGACCCAGTACTTC.

V and J are TRBV14 and TRBJ1-3, with TRBD1 identical over 8 bases. The J segment lost 2 bases and the V segment lost 9 bases, leaving 6 bases of the junction unmatched. The CDR3 is made up of 14 amino acids. Germline CDR1 reads SGHDN; CDR2 reads FVKESK. The CDR3 nucleotides are TGTGCCAGTTCATCACAGGGGGCTGGAAACACCATATATTTT. Protein: CASSSQGAGNTIYF.

This clone came up once. The chain links TRBV19 to TRBJ1-5; D possibly corresponds to TRBD1 (6 bases). CDR1 is LNHDA and CDR2 is SQIVND in the germline V gene (reference sequence). The CDR3 runs to 15 residues. V shed 3 bases and J shed 2 bases, with 11 bases lying between them. In DNA, the CDR3 is TGTGCCAGTAGTATCAGGGGTAAAGGCAATCAGCCCCAGCATTTT. Its protein is CASSIRGKGNQPQHF.

This clone has a single count. A clone one base away is much larger, so this may be a read error. The chain carries TRBV30 and TRBJ1-2; D gene unclear. The germline V and J ends were trimmed by 4 bases and 1 base, with 13 bases remaining between them. Germline V gene sequence: CDR1 GTSNPN, CDR2 SVGIG (reference sequence). The CDR3 totals 14 residues. The CDR3 spells CAWKQSGLNYGYTF. The CDR3 region has the DNA TGTGCCTGGAAACAGAGTGGGCTTAACTATGGCTACACCTTC.

This clone was recorded many times. CDR3 loop: CASSLTENTEAFF. The CDR3 region has the DNA TGTGCCAGCAGCTTGACTGAGAACACTGAAGCTTTCTTT. This rearrangement joins TRBV11-3 to TRBJ1-1; D unclear. The CDR3 covers 13 residues. The V end was cut by 3 bases, the J end by 1 base, with 6 bases between. Germline CDR1 SGHNT, CDR2 YENEEA.

This clone was picked up a small number of times. The chain combines TRBV7-9 with TRBJ2-7; maybe TRBD1 (5 bases). CDR3 length: 15 amino acids. Trimming took 1 base from V and 2 from J, leaving 12 bases between them. Germline assignment: CDR1 SEHNR and CDR2 FQNEAQ (reference sequence). Here the CDR3 DNA reads TGTGCCAGCAGCTTAGGACAGAATTCCGCCTACGAGCAGTACTTC. Residues: CASSLGQNSAYEQYF.

This clone turned up a few times. This chain connects TRBV2 to TRBJ1-6, with D maybe TRBD1 (5 bases). With 4 bases removed from V and 5 bases from J, the gap between germline ends came to 12 bases. The CDR3 extends over 15 amino acids. From germline, CDR1 is SNHLY and CDR2 FYNNEI. This CDR3 reads CASSVRDLHNSPLHF. The CDR3 DNA sequence: TGTGCCAGCAGTGTAAGGGACCTCCATAATTCACCCCTCCACTTT.